Below, 20 T cell receptor beta chains from the same sample are listed, as sequenced in a study of blood T cell repertoires in COVID-19. Assay: immunoSEQ multiplex PCR; the TCRdb copy retains only in-frame clones and omits some. The data show about 170,000 clones, around 78% seen once. Sample: PBMCs or T cells enriched from blood (not recorded which). The receptors were sampled from a woman between 45 and 60 years old who had recovered from COVID-19.

The V call is TRBV2, the J call TRBJ2-6; tentative D call: TRBD1 (5 bases). The germline V gene has CDR1 SNHLY and CDR2 FYNNEI. V was clipped by 10 bases and J by 0 bases, with 19 bases between them. There are 17 residues in the CDR3. CDR3 DNA: TGTGCCACCAAGGCAGGGTTCCCCTTCTCTGGGGCCAACGTCCTGACTTTC. Translation gives CATKAGFPFSGANVLTF.

The rearrangement uses TRBV11-2 and TRBJ2-1, with 8 bases matching TRBD2. The V segment lost 4 bases and the J segment 10 bases; nucleotides outside the gene matches: 15. Germline assignment: CDR1 SGHAT and CDR2 FQNNGV. This CDR3 is 16 amino acids long. This CDR3 is CASSSLTSADRGEQFF. Written as DNA, the CDR3 is TGTGCCAGCAGCTCGTTGACTAGCGCAGATCGGGGAGAGCAGTTCTTC.

The chain uses TRBV5-1 and TRBJ1-6, with D tentatively TRBD1 (6 bases). CDR3 length: 17 residues. Per germline, CDR1 SGHRS and CDR2 YFSETQ. Trimming left V 2 bases short and J 3 bases short, with 15 bases between. CDR3: CASSLQGPQGYNSPLHF. DNA of the CDR3: TGCGCCAGCAGCTTACAGGGTCCTCAGGGCTATAATTCACCCCTCCACTTT.

The chain employs TRBV30 and TRBJ1-5; possibly TRBD1 for D (6 bases). Germline CDR1 GTSNPN, CDR2 SVGIG (reference sequence). Trimming cost V 3 bases and J 3 bases, with 15 bases left between them. This CDR3 spans 15 amino acids. CDR3 DNA: TGTGCCTGGAGGGGGGCAGGGCAGGACAATCAGCCCCAGCATTTT. This encodes CAWRGAGQDNQPQHF. Full variable domain (outside the CDR3, taken from reference TRBV30 and TRBJ1-5): SQTIHQWPATLVQPVGSPLSLECTVEGTSNPNLYWYRQAAGRGLQLLFYSVGIGQISSEVPQNLSASRPQDRQFILSSKKLLLSDSGFYLCAWRGAGQDNQPQHFGDGTRLSIL.

This chain joins TRBV28 and TRBJ2-3; the match to TRBD2 covers 7 bases. Germline CDR1 is MDHEN and CDR2 is SYDVKM. The CDR3 is made up of 17 amino acids. The J segment lost 5 bases and the V segment lost 5 bases, leaving 16 bases of the junction unmatched. The CDR3 bases are TGTGCCAGCAGTGTCCTGTCGAGGGACTACCTTCGAGATACGCAGTATTTT. Residues: CASSVLSRDYLRDTQYF.

The V call is TRBV7-2, the J call TRBJ2-1; 10 bases match TRBD2. Germline values: CDR1 SGHTA, CDR2 FQGNSA. Trimming at V came to 2 bases and at J to 9 bases, leaving 4 bases not matched to a gene. The CDR3 spans 14 residues. Written as DNA, the CDR3 is TGTGCCAGCAGCTTAAGCGGGGGGGCCCCTGAGCAGTTCTTC. Protein: CASSLSGGAPEQFF.

The V and J genes are TRBV29-1 and TRBJ1-1; 10 nucleotides align to TRBD1. CDR3 size: 12 residues. CDR1 SQVTM and CDR2 ANQGSEA come from the germline V gene. J gave up 4 bases and V 6 bases, and 2 bases lay outside the gene matches. The CDR3 loop is CSVGQGGTEAFF. Written as DNA, the CDR3 is TGCAGCGTAGGACAGGGGGGCACTGAAGCTTTCTTT.

The chain links TRBV18 to TRBJ2-3; D perhaps matches TRBD2 (5 bases). The V end was cut by 3 bases, the J end by 1 base, with 8 bases between. The CDR3 spans 14 residues. CDR1 is KGHSH, CDR2 LQKENI, per germline. The CDR3 nucleotides are TGTGCCAGCTCACCCCCCGGGGGCACAGATACGCAGTATTTT. Amino acid sequence: CASSPPGGTDTQYF. Combining the CDR3 with reference TRBV18 and TRBJ2-3 gives the whole variable domain NAGVMQNPRHLVRRRGQEARLRCSPMKGHSHVYWYRQLPEEGLKFMVYLQKENIIDESGMPKERFSAEFPKEGPSILRIQQVVRGDSAAYFCASSPPGGTDTQYFGPGTRLTVL.

V gene TRBV6-5 combines with J gene TRBJ1-2, with D hard to call. Between the trimmed V and J ends, which lost 6 bases and 4 bases, there was a span of 15 bases. The CDR3 is made up of 14 amino acids. The germline V gene encodes CDR1 MNHEY and CDR2 SVGAGI. CDR3 nucleotide sequence: TGTGCCAGCAGAAGCTCCACTGAAATCTATGGCTACACCTTC. It encodes CASRSSTEIYGYTF.

The V and J genes are TRBV3-1 (or the pseudogene TRBV3-2) and TRBJ2-1; 7 bases agree with TRBD2. The ends lost 4 bases at V and 9 bases at J; junction bases unmatched: 9. Germline CDR1 LGHDT, CDR2 YNNKEL (reference sequence). This CDR3 region has 14 residues. The CDR3 spells CASSPSGGRGEQFF. Here the CDR3 DNA reads TGTGCCAGCAGCCCTTCGGGCGGGAGAGGTGAGCAGTTCTTC.

The chain couples TRBV18 to TRBJ1-2; maybe TRBD1 (6 bases). V lost 3 bases to trimming and J lost 7 bases, with 12 bases between them. The V gene's germline CDR1 is KGHSH and CDR2 LQKENI. This CDR3 region has 13 residues. Here the CDR3 reads CASSPDSLSGYTF. CDR3 sequence (DNA): TGTGCCAGCTCACCGGACAGTCTCTCTGGCTACACCTTC.

This chain uses TRBV19 with TRBJ1-2, with 9 bases identical to TRBD1. CDR3 length: 12 residues. CDR1 is LNHDA, CDR2 SQIVND, per germline (reference sequence). V lost 7 bases, J lost 4 bases, and 1 base stayed unmatched. In DNA form, the CDR3 reads TGTGCCAGTAAGGGACAGGGCTATGGCTACACCTTC. It specifies CASKGQGYGYTF.

The chain uses TRBV7-8 and TRBJ2-7; D is undetermined. The CDR3 contains 13 residues. The germline V and J ends were trimmed by 5 bases and 7 bases, with 15 bases remaining between them. CDR1 is SGHVS, CDR2 FQNEAQ, per germline. The CDR3 here is CASSPDVRREQYV. The CDR3, as DNA: TGTGCCAGCAGCCCCGATGTCCGTCGGGAGCAGTACGTC.

V usage is TRBV9 and J usage is TRBJ1-1; D gene unclear. Germline V CDR1 and CDR2: SGDLS, YYNGEE. V was shortened by 0 bases and J by 3 bases, with 15 bases between the two germline ends. The CDR3 consists of 16 residues. The CDR3 sequence is CASSVAPTNRDTEAFF. The DNA for the CDR3 is TGTGCCAGCAGCGTAGCTCCAACCAACCGGGACACTGAAGCTTTCTTT.

This rearrangement joins TRBV9 to TRBJ1-2; D possibly corresponds to TRBD1 (5 bases). This CDR3 region has 13 residues. Between the trimmed V and J ends, which lost 2 bases and 8 bases, there was a span of 13 bases. Germline V gives CDR1 SGDLS, CDR2 YYNGEE. For the CDR3, the DNA is TGTGCCAGCAGCGTTGACAGCTCCGGGGGCTACACCTTC. Its protein is CASSVDSSGGYTF.

V gene TRBV18 combines with J gene TRBJ2-1; 9 nucleotides line up with TRBD2. The CDR3 has 17 amino acids. Trimming took 2 bases from V and 4 from J; bases not matched to a gene: 9. CDR1 and CDR2 (germline): KGHSH, LQKENI. This CDR3 is CASSPVVTSGYYNEQFF. CDR3 coding DNA: TGTGCCAGCTCACCAGTTGTAACTAGCGGGTATTACAATGAGCAGTTCTTC.

By share of the sample, this clone is medium-sized (0.01 to 0.1%). The J gene is TRBJ2-7, the V gene TRBV28; tentative D call: TRBD1 (5 bases). The V and J ends lost 6 bases and 2 bases respectively, with 20 bases between them. The germline CDR1 and CDR2 sequences are MDHEN and SYDVKM. The CDR3 totals 16 residues. In DNA form, the CDR3 reads TGTGCCAGCAGCCCCACCCTAATGACAGCGACCTACGAGCAGTACGTC. This codes for CASSPTLMTATYEQYV.

V and J are TRBV2 and TRBJ1-5; perhaps TRBD1 as D (6 bases). The CDR3 contains 15 residues. CDR1 is SNHLY and CDR2 is FYNNEI in the germline V gene. The ends were cut back, 6 bases at V and 0 bases at J, with 12 bases in the middle. CDR3 loop: CASRAQGNSNQPQHF. The CDR3, as DNA: TGTGCCAGCAGGGCCCAGGGGAATAGCAATCAGCCCCAGCATTTT. The variable domain in full, completed from reference TRBV2 and TRBJ1-5, reads EPEVTQTPSHQVTQMGQEVILRCVPISNHLYFYWYRQILGQKVEFLVSFYNNEISEKSEIFDDQFSVERPDGSNFTLKIRSTKLEDSAMYFCASRAQGNSNQPQHFGDGTRLSIL.

The chain joins TRBV3-1 (or the pseudogene TRBV3-2) to TRBJ2-1; D ambiguous. V gave up 7 bases and J gave up 4 bases, with 17 bases separating them. Germline CDR1 LGHDT, CDR2 YNNKEL (reference sequence). The CDR3 covers 15 residues. CDR3: CASTNLSSYYNEQFF. The CDR3 region has the DNA TGTGCCAGCACCAACCTTAGCAGTTATTACAATGAGCAGTTCTTC.

This chain connects TRBV18 to TRBJ1-2; 7 bases align to TRBD1. J gave up 7 bases and V 2 bases, and 16 bases lay outside the gene matches. The CDR3 consists of 17 residues. Germline V gene sequence: CDR1 KGHSH, CDR2 LQKENI. The CDR3 region has the DNA TGTGCCAGCTCACCAGATGTAACAGGGGCTCAAGTTCGTGGCTACACCTTC. Translation gives CASSPDVTGAQVRGYTF.